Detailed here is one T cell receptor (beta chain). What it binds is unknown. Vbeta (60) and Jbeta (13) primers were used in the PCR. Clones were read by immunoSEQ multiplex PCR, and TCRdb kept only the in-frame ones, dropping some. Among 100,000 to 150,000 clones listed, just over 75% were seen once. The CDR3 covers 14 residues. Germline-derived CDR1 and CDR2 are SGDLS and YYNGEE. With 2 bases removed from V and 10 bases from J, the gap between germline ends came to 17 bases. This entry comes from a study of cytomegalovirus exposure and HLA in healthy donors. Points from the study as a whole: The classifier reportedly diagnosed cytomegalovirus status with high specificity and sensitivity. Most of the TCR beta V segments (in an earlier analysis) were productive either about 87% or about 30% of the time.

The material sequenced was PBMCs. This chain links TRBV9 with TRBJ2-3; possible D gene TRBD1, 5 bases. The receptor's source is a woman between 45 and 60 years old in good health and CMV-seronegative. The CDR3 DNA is TGTGCCAGCAGCGTTAACCAAGAGCAGGGTGCGCAGTATTTT. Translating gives CASSVNQEQGAQYF.